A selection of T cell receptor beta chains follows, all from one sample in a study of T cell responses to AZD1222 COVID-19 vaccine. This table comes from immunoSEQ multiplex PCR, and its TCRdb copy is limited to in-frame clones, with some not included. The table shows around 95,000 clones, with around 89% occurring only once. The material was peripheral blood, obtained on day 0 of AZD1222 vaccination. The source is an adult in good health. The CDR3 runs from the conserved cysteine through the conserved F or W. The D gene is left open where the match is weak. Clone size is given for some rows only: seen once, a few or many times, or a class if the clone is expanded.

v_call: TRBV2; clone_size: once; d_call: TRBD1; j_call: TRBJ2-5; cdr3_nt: TGTGCCAGCAGTGACGTCCGGGACAGGGGAGGAGAGACCCAGTACTTC; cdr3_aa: CASSDVRDRGGETQYF
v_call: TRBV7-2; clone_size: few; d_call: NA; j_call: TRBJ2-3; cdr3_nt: TGTGCCAGCAGCTTACCAGGGACCCTACCAACAGATACGCAGTATTTT; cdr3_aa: CASSLPGTLPTDTQYF
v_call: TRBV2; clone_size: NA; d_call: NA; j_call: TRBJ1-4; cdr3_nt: TGTGCCAGCAGTGAAGAAGGGACAACTAATGAAAAACTGTTTTTT; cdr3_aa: CASSEEGTTNEKLFF
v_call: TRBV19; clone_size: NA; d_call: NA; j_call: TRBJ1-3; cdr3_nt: TGTGCCAGTAGTTCCCTCGGGAGCTCTGGAAACACCATATATTTT; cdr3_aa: CASSSLGSSGNTIYF
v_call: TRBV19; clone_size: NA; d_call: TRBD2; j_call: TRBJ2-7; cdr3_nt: TGTGCCAGTAGTATAGTAGCGGGAGGGTACGAGCAGTACTTC; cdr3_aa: CASSIVAGGYEQYF
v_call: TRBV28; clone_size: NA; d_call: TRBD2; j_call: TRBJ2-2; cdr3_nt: TGTGCCACCGGGGCGGGAGCGGAGCTGTTTTTT; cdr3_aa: CATGAGAELFF
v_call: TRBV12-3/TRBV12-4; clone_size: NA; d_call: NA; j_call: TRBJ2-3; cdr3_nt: TGTGCCAGCAGCCCCGGCCCGGGGGCTACGCAGTATTTT; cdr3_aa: CASSPGPGATQYF
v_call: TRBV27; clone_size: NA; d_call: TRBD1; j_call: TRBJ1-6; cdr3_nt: TGTGCCAGCAGTCAAAAACAGGGGGCTCTTGCTAATTCACCCCTCCACTTT; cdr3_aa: CASSQKQGALANSPLHF
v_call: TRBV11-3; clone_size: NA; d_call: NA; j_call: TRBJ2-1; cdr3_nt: TGTGCCAGCAGCTTAACAGCGGTGGATGAGCAGTTCTTC; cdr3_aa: CASSLTAVDEQFF
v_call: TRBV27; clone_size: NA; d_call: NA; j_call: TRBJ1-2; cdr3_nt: TGTGCCAGCAGCCTAACCGGGCCGATGACTGGCTACACCTTC; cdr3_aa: CASSLTGPMTGYTF
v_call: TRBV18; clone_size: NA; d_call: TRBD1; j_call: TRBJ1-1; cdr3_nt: TGTGCCAGCTCACTTACGGGACAGACCAACACTGAAGCTTTCTTT; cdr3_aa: CASSLTGQTNTEAFF
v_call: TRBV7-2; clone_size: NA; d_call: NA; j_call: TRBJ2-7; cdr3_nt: TGTGCCAGCAGCTCCTCGTGGGGTTCCCACTACGAGCAGTACTTC; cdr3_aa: CASSSSWGSHYEQYF
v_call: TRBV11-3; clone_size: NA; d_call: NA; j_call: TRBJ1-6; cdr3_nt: TGTGCCAGCAGCCCTTCTACGGAGAGATCACCCCTCCACTTT; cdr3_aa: CASSPSTERSPLHF
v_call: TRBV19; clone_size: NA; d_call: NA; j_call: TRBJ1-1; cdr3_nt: TGTGCCAGTAGTATAGGACAGACCTACACTGAAGCTTTCTTT; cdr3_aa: CASSIGQTYTEAFF
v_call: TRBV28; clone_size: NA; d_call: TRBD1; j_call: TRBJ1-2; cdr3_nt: TGTGCCAGCTGGGGACAGGGCCAGGATGGCTACACCTTC; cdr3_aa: CASWGQGQDGYTF
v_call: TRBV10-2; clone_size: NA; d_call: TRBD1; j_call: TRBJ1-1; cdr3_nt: TGCGCCAACCTCCAACAGGGGGAGCGGGAGAACACTGAAGCTTTCTTT; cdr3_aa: CANLQQGERENTEAFF
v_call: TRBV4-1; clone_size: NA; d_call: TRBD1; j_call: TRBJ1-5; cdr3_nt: TGCGCCAGCAGCCAAACCCGGACAGGGGGGAGCAATCAGCCCCAGCATTTT; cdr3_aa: CASSQTRTGGSNQPQHF
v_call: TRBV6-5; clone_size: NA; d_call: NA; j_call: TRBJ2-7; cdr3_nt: TGTGCCAGCAGTCTCGGGGCCGTCGAACGTAACGAGCAGTACTTC; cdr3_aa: CASSLGAVERNEQYF
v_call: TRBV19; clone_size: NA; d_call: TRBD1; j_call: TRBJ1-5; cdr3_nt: TGTGCCAGTAGTATTCCCAGCGGGACAGGGCACCAGCCCCAGCATTTT; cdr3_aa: CASSIPSGTGHQPQHF
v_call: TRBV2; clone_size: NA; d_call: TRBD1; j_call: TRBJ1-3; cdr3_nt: TGTGCCAGCAGAGAAACCCGGGACAGGGGAAACACCATATATTTT; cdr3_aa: CASRETRDRGNTIYF
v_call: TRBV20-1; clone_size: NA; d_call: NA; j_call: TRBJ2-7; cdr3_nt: TGCAGTGCTAGTTATGGTGACGGGACGTACGAGCAGTACTTC; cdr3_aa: CSASYGDGTYEQYF
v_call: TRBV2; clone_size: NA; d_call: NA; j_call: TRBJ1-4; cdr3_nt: TGTGCCAGCAGTGTCGTTCCGCGCAGTAATGAAAAACTGTTTTTT; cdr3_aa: CASSVVPRSNEKLFF
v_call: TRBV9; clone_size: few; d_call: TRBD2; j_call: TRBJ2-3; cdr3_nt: TGTGCCAGCAGCGTAGCTGGGGGAGGGCTCGTAGATACGCAGTATTTT; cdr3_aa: CASSVAGGGLVDTQYF
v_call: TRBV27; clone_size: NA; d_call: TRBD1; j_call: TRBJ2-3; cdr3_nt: TGTGCCAGCAGTCCCCGGACAGGGGAAAGGATTACATTCTACACAGATACGCAGTATTTT; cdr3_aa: CASSPRTGERITFYTDTQYF
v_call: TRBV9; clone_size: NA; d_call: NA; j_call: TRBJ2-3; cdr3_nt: TGTGCCAGCACCCAAGGCAGCGGAACAGATACGCAGTATTTT; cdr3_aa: CASTQGSGTDTQYF
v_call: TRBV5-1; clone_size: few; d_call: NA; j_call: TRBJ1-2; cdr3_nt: TGCGCCAGCAGTCGACCAGACGCTTATGGCTACACCTTC; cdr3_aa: CASSRPDAYGYTF
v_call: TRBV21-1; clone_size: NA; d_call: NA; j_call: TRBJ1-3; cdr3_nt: TGTGCCAGCTTGGCAGGGATCACTGGAAACACCATATATTTT; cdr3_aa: CASLAGITGNTIYF
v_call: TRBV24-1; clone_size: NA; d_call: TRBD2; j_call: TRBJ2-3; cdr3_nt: TGTGCCACCAGTGATCCGGGGGGGGTAGGCACAGATACGCAGTATTTT; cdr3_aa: CATSDPGGVGTDTQYF